The rows below give T cell receptor beta chains drawn from one sample of a study of blood T cell repertoires in COVID-19. Sequenced by immunoSEQ multiplex PCR; TCRdb stores in-frame clones only, minus some. Among 250,000 to 350,000 clones listed, 65% to 85% were seen once. The sample taken for sequencing was peripheral blood. The source of these receptors is a human donor with COVID-19, enrolled during active disease. The donor label of this sample is uncertain. CDR3s include the opening cysteine and the closing phenylalanine or tryptophan. A D gene is named only where the DNA matches it firmly. Clone size is shown for a subset of rows, as once, few, many or a class of expanded clone.

length,size,J,V,D,DNA,CDR3
14,.,TRBJ2-7,TRBV18,TRBD1,TGTGCCAGCTCACCGCCACAGGGGGCGGTGGGGACCTCCTTC,CASSPPQGAVGTSF
14,few,TRBJ1-2,TRBV7-9,TRBD1,TGTGCCAGCAGCTTAGAGGGCAGGGGGCATGGCTACACCTTC,CASSLEGRGHGYTF
14,.,TRBJ2-7,TRBV27,TRBD2,TGTGCCAGCAGTTTAGCGGGAGGGCCTCTCGAGCAGTACTTC,CASSLAGGPLEQYF
14,.,TRBJ2-7,TRBV6-5,TRBD1,TGTGCCAGCAGACCCGGGACAGCTTCCTACGAGCAGTACTTC,CASRPGTASYEQYF
15,.,TRBJ2-4,TRBV7-2,.,TGTGCCAGCAGCTTAGACAGTTCCAGGTGGAACATTCAGTACTTC,CASSLDSSRWNIQYF
16,.,TRBJ2-2,TRBV6-4,TRBD2,TGTGCCAGCAGTTTTCTAGCGGCAGCGAACACCGGGGAGCTGTTTTTT,CASSFLAAANTGELFF
13,few,TRBJ1-1,TRBV5-6,TRBD1,TGTGCCAGCAGCTTGGCGACAGGGGGTGAAGCTTTCTTT,CASSLATGGEAFF
14,.,TRBJ1-1,TRBV19,.,TGTGCCAGTAGTGGCTACGGGGGGTACACTGAAGCTTTCTTT,CASSGYGGYTEAFF
14,.,TRBJ2-7,TRBV11-3,.,TGTGCCAGCAGCTTGTCCCGGGGGTCCTACGAGCAGTACTTC,CASSLSRGSYEQYF
14,.,TRBJ1-2,TRBV5-1,.,TGCGCCAGCAGCTGGAGCCCTAGCGACTATGGCTACACCTTC,CASSWSPSDYGYTF